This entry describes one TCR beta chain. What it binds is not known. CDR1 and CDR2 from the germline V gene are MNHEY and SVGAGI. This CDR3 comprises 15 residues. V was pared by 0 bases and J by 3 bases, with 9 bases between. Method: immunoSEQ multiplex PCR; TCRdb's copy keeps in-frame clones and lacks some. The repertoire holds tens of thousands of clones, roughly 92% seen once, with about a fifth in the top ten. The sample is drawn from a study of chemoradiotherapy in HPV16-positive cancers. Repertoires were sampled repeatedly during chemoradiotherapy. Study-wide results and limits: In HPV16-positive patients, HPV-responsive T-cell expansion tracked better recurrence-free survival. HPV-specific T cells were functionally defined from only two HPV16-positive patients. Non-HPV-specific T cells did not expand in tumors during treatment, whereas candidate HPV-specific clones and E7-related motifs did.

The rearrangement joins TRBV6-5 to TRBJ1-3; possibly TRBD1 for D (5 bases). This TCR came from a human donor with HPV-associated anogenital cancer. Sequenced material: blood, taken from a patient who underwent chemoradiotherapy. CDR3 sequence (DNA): TGTGCCAGCAGTTACTCGAGGGGAGGTGGAAACACCATATATTTT. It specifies CASSYSRGGGNTIYF.